Presented here are 16 T cell receptor beta chains from one specimen sequenced in a study of shared clonotypes between healthy human individuals. Profiling relied on immunoSEQ multiplex PCR, and the TCRdb table lists in-frame clones only, not all of them. The data hold around 1,000,000 clones, with around three quarters observed a single time. The sequenced material came from memory CD4+ T cells from PBMCs. As to subset: CD45RA-negative fraction. The receptors derive from a man aged 18-30 years in good health. Some clones in this sample may be carry-over from other donors' samples.

This chain joins TRBV6-4 and TRBJ2-3, with D possibly being TRBD2 (5 bases). CDR3 length: 14 amino acids. CDR1 MRHNA and CDR2 SNTAGT come from the germline V gene. Trimming pared 8 bases from V and 2 bases from J, leaving 14 bases between. The CDR3: CASPERVPTDTQYF. The CDR3 DNA is TGTGCCAGCCCTGAGAGGGTACCCACAGATACGCAGTATTTT.

The J gene is TRBJ2-3, the V gene TRBV5-4, with D perhaps matching TRBD2 (5 bases). Looked up from germline, CDR1 is SGHNT and CDR2 is YYREEE (reference sequence). V shed 3 bases and J shed 1 base, with 12 bases lying between them. The CDR3 consists of 15 residues. The CDR3 region is CASSSPTGGTDTQYF. CDR3 DNA: TGTGCCAGCAGCTCCCCGACCGGGGGCACAGATACGCAGTATTTT.

The chain uses TRBV29-1 and TRBJ1-2, with D maybe TRBD1 (6 bases). The CDR3 has 12 amino acids. V was trimmed by 2 bases and J by 8 bases, leaving 12 bases between them. CDR1 is SQVTM, CDR2 ANQGSEA, per germline. CDR3 loop: CSVEQVQGGYTF. CDR3 bases: TGCAGCGTTGAACAGGTACAGGGCGGCTACACCTTC.

This rearrangement joins TRBV18 to TRBJ1-1; 8 nucleotides agree with TRBD1. Germline loops: CDR1 KGHSH, CDR2 LQKENI. The junction had 1 base not matched to a gene; V was cut back by 1 base and J by 3 bases. The CDR3 runs to 14 residues. Written as DNA, the CDR3 is TGTGCCAGCTCACCACTACAGGGGGACACTGAAGCTTTCTTT. It yields the protein CASSPLQGDTEAFF.

The chain links TRBV27 to TRBJ2-1; D remains unclear. V shed 2 bases and J shed 6 bases, with 11 bases lying between them. The CDR3 contains 14 residues. Germline values: CDR1 MNHEY, CDR2 SMNVEV (reference sequence). This CDR3 is CASSLNSLTNEQFF. In DNA form, the CDR3 reads TGTGCCAGCAGTTTAAACTCCCTTACCAATGAGCAGTTCTTC.

The J gene is TRBJ2-1, the V gene TRBV19; D gene unclear. CDR1 and CDR2 from the germline V gene are LNHDA and SQIVND (reference sequence). The CDR3 spans 13 residues. V was shortened by 3 bases and J by 3 bases, with 6 bases between the two germline ends. The CDR3 bases are TGTGCCAGTAGTATTTTCAGCTACAATGAGCAGTTCTTC. Its translation is CASSIFSYNEQFF.

The V call is TRBV6-6, the J call TRBJ2-4; D is unresolved. Germline values: CDR1 MNHNY, CDR2 SVGAGI (reference sequence). The CDR3 length is 13 residues. Trimming removed 5 bases at V and 5 bases at J, with 10 bases between. CDR3 residues: CASSLTTQNIQYF. The CDR3 DNA follows: TGTGCCAGCAGTCTAACCACTCAAAACATTCAGTACTTC.

V gene TRBV7-2 combines with J gene TRBJ1-2; a weak D match, TRBD1 (5 bases). The CDR3 has 13 amino acids. CDR1 and CDR2 (germline): SGHTA, FQGNSA. V lost 3 bases, J lost 6 bases, and 11 bases lay in between. For the CDR3, the DNA is TGTGCCAGCAGCTTCCAGGGCTCCAATGGCTACACCTTC. Translated, it gives CASSFQGSNGYTF.

The CDR3 sequence is CASSPLTNTEAFF. CDR3 DNA: TGCGCCAGCAGCCCGCTGACTAACACTGAAGCTTTCTTT. This chain connects TRBV5-1 to TRBJ1-1; D uncertain. Germline CDR1 reads SGHRS; CDR2 reads YFSETQ. V was shortened by 4 bases and J by 2 bases, with 9 bases between the two germline ends. This CDR3 has 13 amino acids. Drawing the rest from reference TRBV5-1 and TRBJ1-1, the complete variable domain is KAGVTQTPRYLIKTRGQQVTLSCSPISGHRSVSWYQQTPGQGLQFLFEYFSETQRNKGNFPGRFSGRQFSNSRSEMNVSTLELGDSALYLCASSPLTNTEAFFGQGTRLTVV.

This chain connects TRBV7-2 to TRBJ2-2; D possibly corresponds to TRBD2 (6 bases). The CDR3 sequence is 15 residues long. Between the trimmed V and J ends, which lost 6 bases and 1 base, there was a span of 12 bases. Germline lookup yields CDR1 SGHTA and CDR2 FQGNSA. The CDR3 DNA sequence: TGTGCCAGCAGGGAGGGTGGGGTGAACACCGGGGAGCTGTTTTTT. As protein: CASREGGVNTGELFF.

This chain joins TRBV30 and TRBJ2-7; D is perhaps TRBD2 (7 bases). Germline lookup yields CDR1 GTSNPN and CDR2 SVGIG (reference sequence). The CDR3 has 12 amino acids. V was trimmed by 5 bases and J by 6 bases, leaving 14 bases between them. The CDR3 reads CAWQGGASEQYF. CDR3 coding DNA: TGTGCCTGGCAAGGGGGGGCCAGCGAGCAGTACTTC.

V and J are TRBV6-6 and TRBJ1-2, with D possibly being TRBD1 (5 bases). V lost 6 bases to trimming and J lost 4 bases, with 15 bases between them. From germline, CDR1 is MNHNY and CDR2 SVGAGI (reference sequence). The CDR3 contains 14 residues. CDR3 in amino acids: CASRSQGSGYGYTF. The CDR3 DNA is TGTGCCAGCAGGTCCCAGGGCTCCGGCTATGGCTACACCTTC.

This clone was recorded at least ten times. This same CDR3 is encoded by further DNA sequences in the sample. The chain couples TRBV27 to TRBJ1-5, with a weak D call TRBD1 (6 bases). Germline values: CDR1 MNHEY, CDR2 SMNVEV (reference sequence). Trimming cost V 6 bases and J 2 bases, with 14 bases left between them. The CDR3 is 15 amino acids. The CDR3 spells CASRLLGGGNQPQHF. The CDR3 bases are TGTGCCAGCAGACTCTTAGGGGGGGGCAATCAGCCCCAGCATTTT.

The V gene is TRBV9, the J gene TRBJ1-3, with TRBD1 matching 9 bases. The CDR3 has 14 amino acids. The trim removed 3 bases at V and 4 bases at J, leaving 2 bases unmatched. Germline CDR1 and CDR2: SGDLS and YYNGEE. Here the CDR3 reads CASSETGGGNTIYF. CDR3 DNA: TGTGCCAGCAGCGAGACAGGGGGAGGAAACACCATATATTTT. Looking up the rest from reference TRBV9 and TRBJ1-3 gives the full variable domain: DSGVTQTPKHLITATGQRVTLRCSPRSGDLSVYWYQQSLDQGLQFLIQYYNGEERAKGNILERFSAQQFPDLHSELNLSSLELGDSALYFCASSETGGGNTIYFGEGSWLTVV.

The rearrangement joins TRBV28 to TRBJ1-4; D possibly corresponds to TRBD1 (5 bases). Deletions cut 5 bases from V and 10 bases from J, with 20 bases between. CDR3 length: 15 residues. Per the germline V gene, CDR1 is MDHEN and CDR2 is SYDVKM. CDR3 region: CASSKRQTSYGKLFF. The DNA for the CDR3 is TGTGCCAGCAGTAAACGACAGACGTCTTACGGAAAACTGTTTTTT.

This clone has a handful of counts. In the same sample, other DNA sequences code for this CDR3. The chain uses TRBV11-3 and TRBJ2-1, with unresolved D. The germline V and J ends were trimmed by 4 bases and 1 base, with 8 bases remaining between them. The CDR3 is 14 residues long. Germline assignment: CDR1 SGHNT and CDR2 YENEEA. CDR3 region: CASSSGRSYNEQFF. In nucleotides, the CDR3 is TGTGCCAGCAGCTCCGGCCGTTCCTACAATGAGCAGTTCTTC. The whole variable domain, remainder taken from reference TRBV11-3 and TRBJ2-1, is EAGVVQSPRYKIIEKKQPVAFWCNPISGHNTLYWYLQNLGQGPELLIRYENEEAVDDSQLPKDRFSAERLKGVDSTLKIQPAELGDSAVYLCASSSGRSYNEQFFGPGTRLTVL.